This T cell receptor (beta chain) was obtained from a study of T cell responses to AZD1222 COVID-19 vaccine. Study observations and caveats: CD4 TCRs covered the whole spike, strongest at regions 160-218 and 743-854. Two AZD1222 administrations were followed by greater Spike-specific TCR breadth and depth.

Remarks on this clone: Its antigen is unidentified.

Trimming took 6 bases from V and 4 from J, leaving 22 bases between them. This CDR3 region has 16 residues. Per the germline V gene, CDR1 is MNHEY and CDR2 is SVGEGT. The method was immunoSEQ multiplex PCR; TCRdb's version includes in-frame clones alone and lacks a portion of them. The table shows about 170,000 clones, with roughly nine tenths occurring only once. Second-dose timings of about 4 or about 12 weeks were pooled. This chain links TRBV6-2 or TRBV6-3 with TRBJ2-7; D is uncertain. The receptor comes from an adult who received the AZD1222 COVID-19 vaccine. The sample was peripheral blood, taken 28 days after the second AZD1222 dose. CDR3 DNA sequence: TGTGCCAGCAGCCCCCCAGTTCTAACCCGGCGGTACGAGCAGTACTTC. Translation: CASSPPVLTRRYEQYF.